This T cell receptor beta chain was recovered during a study of T cells in Graves' hyperthyroidism and ophthalmopathy (dated by TCRdb to between 2018 and 2020). In the study overall: Peripheral blood samples were taken at initial diagnosis, before any treatment was given. To identify distinguishing TCR V-J signatures, a discovery cohort of 90 to 100 patients was used, comprising some 45 with Graves' ophthalmopathy and some 57 with stable Graves' hyperthyroidism. Whether ophthalmopathy could be predicted prospectively was tested in an independent validation cohort made up of roughly 20 hyperthyroidism patients plus 17 patients who later progressed to ophthalmopathy. For training and testing, the 95 to 100 patients in the discovery cohort were randomly divided in a 7:3 ratio. In addition, the study compared T-cell repertoires in thyroid tissue and in blood from about 6 Graves' hyperthyroidism patients. After blood sampling, hyperthyroidism patients were treated with methimazole at a starting dose of 30 mg daily, and ophthalmopathy patients were treated with high-dose intravenous methylprednisolone. TCR Vbeta CDR3 sequencing of some 140 peripheral blood samples (fewer than 45 ophthalmopathy, 75 hyperthyroidism and about 17 progressor patients) is reported in the paper.

A few counts support this clonotype. Its target antigen remains unknown. Nothing much larger sits one base from this clone, and base qualities are not available. V is cut by 8 bases and J by 0 bases, and the space between the germline ends is 5 bases. From the cysteine up to the phenylalanine, the CDR3 has a length of 11 residues. The entry retains the CDR3 DNA only, 33 bases that are in frame from base 1. Based on the germline V gene, the CDR1 and CDR2 sequences are MNHNS and SASEGT. TCR beta CDR3 regions were amplified from RNA transcripts. The first round of RT-PCR for the TCR CDR3 was performed with the HTBI primer set and the Qiagen OneStep RT-PCR kit. Libraries were constructed in a second round of multiplex PCR, after which size selection and purification were performed. Libraries were sequenced paired-end with 100 bp reads on an Illumina HiSeq2000. The paper's processing steps were these. SOAPnuke was used to process the raw data, throwing out any read that contained adapters or uncalled bases, had a mean Phred below 15, or lacked an exact constant-primer or identifier match. COPE v1.2.5 was used to merge high-quality paired reads, and clonotypes were defined as unique nucleotide sequences. Clonotypes were aligned to IMGT TRBV, TRBD and TRBJ reference segments using MiTCR v1.1. The analysis was restricted to V-J combinations with a frequency above 0.0001, which together covered 99% to 99.2% of the repertoires. A TCS score was defined as the ratio between F50 (clonal expansion) and ExV (chaos), using BLOSUM62-based TCRdist between CDR3 peptides within each V-J. Welch's t-statistics and random forest reduced around 510 V-J features to fewer than 15, which were used in a naive Bayes classifier (R e1071). TCRdb reran the public reads through fastp at Q25 and MiXCR, keeping productive beta chains. Every distinct CDR3 protein forms one entry, paired with its most common genes and DNA. TCRdb's processing, not the authors', yielded these V and J calls. Recorded for this sample are over 450,000 distinct CDR3 sequences; approximately 15% of them occurred a single time. The top ten clonotypes cover around 17% of the sample.

Graves' hyperthyroidism was defined as stable when no progression to ophthalmopathy occurred over 18 months of follow-up. The hyperthyroidism patients were between 18 and 65 years old and newly diagnosed, with a disease duration of less than 2 months. Patients with uncontrolled infections, other autoimmune diseases, pregnancy or lactation were excluded. Diagnoses were established on the basis of clinical symptoms, serum thyroxine and TRAb, thyroid ultrasound, and orbital computed tomography. PBMCs were isolated from 10 ml of fresh peripheral blood by Ficoll-Paque density gradient centrifugation. Total RNA was extracted with Trizol reagent, and quality was checked on an Agilent 2100 Bioanalyzer. Paper-wide results and their limitations: During validation, the model predicted progression to ophthalmopathy a median of approximately 6 months ahead of onset, with just under 71% sensitivity and more than 72% specificity. Sample size was not statistically predetermined, and blinding of investigators to group allocation was not performed. Ophthalmopathy was separated from stable hyperthyroidism by a 13 V-J signature model, with over 85% sensitivity and about 81% specificity obtained in cross-validation and 80%/75% obtained in testing. Most expanded thyroid clonotypes (frequency above 0.001) were also found in blood, which suggests that blood repertoires may mirror thyroid immune responses.

The chain joins TRBV6-1 to TRBJ2-7, with the D gene not confidently named. This receptor was identified in a woman between 18 and 30 years old with Graves' hyperthyroidism. Input material: blood. The DNA reads TGTGCCAGCCGGGCCTCCTACGAGCAGTACTTC. The translation is CASRASYEQYF.